This is a list of T cell receptor beta chains from one sample in a study of cytotoxic CD8 clonotypes in ibrutinib-treated CLL. Produced via immunoSEQ multiplex PCR; TCRdb's table is partial and in-frame only. The data show approximately 190,000 clones, about four fifths seen once. The material sequenced was PBMCs, taken after 12 months of ibrutinib treatment. These TCRs come from a human donor with chronic lymphocytic leukemia. Both conserved end residues are part of each CDR3. The D gene is left open where the match is weak. Clone size is stated in some rows and not others, as once, few, many or a class when expanded.

v_gene,j_gene,d_gene,abundance,len,CDR3nt,CDR3aa
TRBV4-1,TRBJ2-7,TRBD2,-,14,TGCGCCAGCAGCCAAGGCGGGAGCTCCTACGAGCAGTACTTC,CASSQGGSSYEQYF
TRBV6-1,TRBJ2-1,-,-,14,TGTGCCAGCAGCGGGGGCTACCGCAACAATGAGCAGTTCTTC,CASSGGYRNNEQFF
TRBV15,TRBJ2-4,-,once,16,TGTGCCACCAGCAGGCTTAGTCGCGGGGCCAAAAACATTCAGTACTTC,CATSRLSRGAKNIQYF
TRBV5-4,TRBJ2-7,-,-,13,TGTGCCAGCAGCTTGATCACAGGGTACGAGCAGTACTTC,CASSLITGYEQYF
TRBV20-1,TRBJ2-1,-,-,11,TGCAGTGCTAGACCCTACAATGAGCAGTTCTTC,CSARPYNEQFF
TRBV28,TRBJ2-5,-,-,19,TGTGCCAGCAGTTCTCAATTATCACTGGACATCCAGGAGGAAGAGACCCAGTACTTC,CASSSQLSLDIQEEETQYF
TRBV11-2,TRBJ2-6,-,-,13,TGTGCCAGCAGCTTAGGGGGTTCCAACGTCCTGACTTTC,CASSLGGSNVLTF
TRBV6-6,TRBJ2-7,-,-,12,TGTGCCAGCAGTGAGCCCTCCTACGAGCAGTACTTC,CASSEPSYEQYF
TRBV6-5,TRBJ2-3,-,-,13,TGTGCCAGCAGTTACTTGGGTTCAGATACGCAGTATTTT,CASSYLGSDTQYF
TRBV4-1,TRBJ2-1,TRBD2,-,12,TGCGCCAGCAGCCCCCGGGAGGCCACGAAGTTCTTC,CASSPREATKFF
TRBV28,TRBJ1-2,TRBD1,-,15,TGTGCCAGCAGTTTGGGACAGGGGGGAGACTATGGCTACACCTTC,CASSLGQGGDYGYTF
TRBV7-9,TRBJ1-2,-,-,15,TGTGCCAGCAGCCCGGGACATACTCTCAGCTATGGCTACACCTTC,CASSPGHTLSYGYTF
TRBV10-1,TRBJ2-7,-,-,16,TGCGCCAGCAGTGATGCCTCCGGGAGCACTGAGAACGAGCAGTACTTC,CASSDASGSTENEQYF
TRBV7-5,TRBJ1-1,-,-,15,TGTGCCAGAAGCTTAGGCCGGGGGGGGAACACTGAAGCTTTCTTT,CARSLGRGGNTEAFF
TRBV4-1,TRBJ2-7,-,-,14,TGCGCCAGCAGCCAAGATTTGGGTCCCTACGAGCAGTACTTC,CASSQDLGPYEQYF
TRBV19,TRBJ2-4,-,few,13,TGTGCCAGTAGTTCCGGGACCCATGACATTCAGTACTTC,CASSSGTHDIQYF
TRBV6-1,TRBJ2-7,TRBD1,-,15,TGTGCCAGCAGTGTAGGGACAGGGAGAGGGTACGAGCAGTACTTC,CASSVGTGRGYEQYF
TRBV28,TRBJ2-7,-,-,13,TGTGCCAGCATGTCAGGGCAATCCTACGAGCAGTACTTC,CASMSGQSYEQYF
TRBV28,TRBJ2-1,-,-,15,TGTGCCAGCAGTCCCCCGGCGGGAATGTACAATGAGCAGTTCTTC,CASSPPAGMYNEQFF
TRBV19,TRBJ1-4,-,-,13,TGTGCCAGTAGCCCGGGGAGGAGAGAAAAACTGTTTTTT,CASSPGRREKLFF
TRBV27,TRBJ2-4,-,-,15,TGTGCCAGCAGTTTATCCCGCAGGACCAAAAACATTCAGTACTTC,CASSLSRRTKNIQYF
TRBV11-2,TRBJ1-4,-,-,15,TGTGCCAGCAGCTCTATTGGGGCCGAACGGGAAAAACTGTTTTTT,CASSSIGAEREKLFF
TRBV18,TRBJ2-1,TRBD2,-,15,TGTGCCAGCTCCCAGGGACTAGCGGGAGCGGGTGAGCAGTTCTTC,CASSQGLAGAGEQFF
TRBV2,TRBJ2-2,-,-,17,TGTGCCAGCAGAGATAAAAGGCTAGCTGGTGGCACCGGGGAGCTGTTTTTT,CASRDKRLAGGTGELFF